This T cell receptor beta chain was found in a study of beta chain features in type 1 diabetes. This clone was counted only a few times. Antigen: not known. Populations isolated by sorting all had purity greater than 95%. General study points: Insertions were fewer and deletions more numerous at VDJ junctions in type 1 diabetes patients. Within each of all four CD4+ subsets, Type 1 diabetes patients had TCRB CDR3s that were moderately but significantly shorter.

All of the isolated RNA was reverse transcribed, so expressed TCRB transcripts were sequenced. Average reads for naive, central memory and regulatory T cell samples were about 3.57 million. Some clones are missing from TCRdb's copy, which holds only in-frame ones; the method was immunoSEQ multiplex PCR. The sample holds about 340,000 clones, roughly 12% seen once. The CDR3 consists of 12 residues. Trimming cost V 6 bases and J 7 bases, with 11 bases left between them. Germline V CDR1 and CDR2: MNHNY, SVGAGI (reference sequence). The chain carries TRBV6-6 and TRBJ2-3; D not resolved. The receptor was isolated from a woman aged 18-29 years with type 1 diabetes. Sequenced input: naive CD4+ T cells from blood. The CDR3 bases are TGTGCCAGCAGGGGCTTTAGAAATACGCAGTATTTT. It yields the protein CASRGFRNTQYF.